This TCR beta chain was observed in a study of blood T cell repertoires in COVID-19. Study overall: COVID-19 samples, acute and convalescent, were from the United States, Italy and Spain.

The method was immunoSEQ multiplex PCR; TCRdb's version includes in-frame clones alone and lacks a portion of them. This sample carries approximately 260,000 clones, roughly 87% of them seen once, and the ten largest clones take about 6%. CDR3 size: 15 residues. With V trimmed by 1 base and J by 4 bases, 3 bases remained unmatched. CDR1 is SEHNR, CDR2 FQNEAQ, per germline (reference sequence). This clone has a single count. The sample taken for sequencing was PBMCs or T cells enriched from blood (not recorded which). The rearrangement links TRBV7-9 to TRBJ2-1; 8 bases fit TRBD2. The source of this sequence is a woman aged 30 to 39 with acute COVID-19. In DNA form, the CDR3 reads TGTGCCAGCAGCTTAGTCCGGGGGGGATACAATGAGCAGTTCTTC. This gives the protein CASSLVRGGYNEQFF.